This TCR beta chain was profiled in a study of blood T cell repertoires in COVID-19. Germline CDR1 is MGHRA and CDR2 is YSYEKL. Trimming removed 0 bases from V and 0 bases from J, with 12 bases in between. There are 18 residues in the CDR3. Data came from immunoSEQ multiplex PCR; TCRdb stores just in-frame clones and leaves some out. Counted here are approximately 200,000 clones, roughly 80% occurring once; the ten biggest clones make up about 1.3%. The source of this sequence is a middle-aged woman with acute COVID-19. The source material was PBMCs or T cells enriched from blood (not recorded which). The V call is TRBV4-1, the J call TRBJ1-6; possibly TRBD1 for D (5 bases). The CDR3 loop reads CASSQEPQDPSYNSPLHF. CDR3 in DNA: TGCGCCAGCAGCCAAGAACCACAGGACCCCTCCTATAATTCACCCCTCCACTTT.